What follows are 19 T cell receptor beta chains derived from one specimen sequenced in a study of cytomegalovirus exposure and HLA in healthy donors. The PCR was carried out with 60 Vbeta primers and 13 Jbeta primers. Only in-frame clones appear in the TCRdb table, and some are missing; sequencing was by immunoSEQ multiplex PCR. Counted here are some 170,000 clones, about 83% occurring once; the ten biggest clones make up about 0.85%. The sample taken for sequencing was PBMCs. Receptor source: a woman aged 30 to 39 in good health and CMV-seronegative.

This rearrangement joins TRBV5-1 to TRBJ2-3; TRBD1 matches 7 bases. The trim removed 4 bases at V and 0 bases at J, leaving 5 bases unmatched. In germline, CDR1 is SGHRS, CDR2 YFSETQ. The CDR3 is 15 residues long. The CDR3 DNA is TGCGCCAGCAGCGCCCGACAGGGTAGCACAGATACGCAGTATTTT. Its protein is CASSARQGSTDTQYF.

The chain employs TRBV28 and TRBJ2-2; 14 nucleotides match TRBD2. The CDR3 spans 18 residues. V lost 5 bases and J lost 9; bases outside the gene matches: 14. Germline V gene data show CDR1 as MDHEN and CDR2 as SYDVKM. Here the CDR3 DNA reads TGTGCCAGCAGTCCGTTCTGGACTAGCGGGAGGTCTTACAGGGAGCTGTTTTTT. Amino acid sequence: CASSPFWTSGRSYRELFF.

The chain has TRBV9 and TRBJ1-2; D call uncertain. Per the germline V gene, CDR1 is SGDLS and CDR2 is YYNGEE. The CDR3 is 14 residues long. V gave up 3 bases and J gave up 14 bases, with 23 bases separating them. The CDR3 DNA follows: TGTGCCAGCAGCGGTGGACTGATATCTATTGTGAGGACCTTC. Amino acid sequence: CASSGGLISIVRTF.

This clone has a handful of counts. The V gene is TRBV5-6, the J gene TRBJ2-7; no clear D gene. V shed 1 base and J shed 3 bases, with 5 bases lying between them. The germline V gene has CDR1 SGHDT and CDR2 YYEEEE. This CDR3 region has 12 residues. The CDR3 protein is CASSLSHYEQYF. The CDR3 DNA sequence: TGTGCCAGCAGCTTGAGCCACTACGAGCAGTACTTC. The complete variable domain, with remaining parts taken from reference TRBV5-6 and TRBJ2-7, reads DAGVTQSPTHLIKTRGQQVTLRCSPKSGHDTVSWYQQALGQGPQFIFQYYEEEERQRGNFPDRFSGHQFPNYSSELNVNALLLGDSALYLCASSLSHYEQYFGPGTRLTVT.

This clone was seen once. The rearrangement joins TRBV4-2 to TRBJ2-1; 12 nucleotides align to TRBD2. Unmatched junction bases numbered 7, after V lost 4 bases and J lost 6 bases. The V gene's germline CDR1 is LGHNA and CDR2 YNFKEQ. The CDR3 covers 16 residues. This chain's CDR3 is CASSPRTSGIGNEQFF. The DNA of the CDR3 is TGTGCCAGCAGCCCCCGGACTAGCGGGATTGGCAATGAGCAGTTCTTC.

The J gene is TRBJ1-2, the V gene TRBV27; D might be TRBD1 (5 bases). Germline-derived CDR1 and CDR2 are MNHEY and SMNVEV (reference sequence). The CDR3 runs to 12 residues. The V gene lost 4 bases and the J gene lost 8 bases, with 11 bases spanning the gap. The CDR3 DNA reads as TGTGCCAGCAGTTCCCCAGGGTACGGCTACACCTTC. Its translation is CASSSPGYGYTF.

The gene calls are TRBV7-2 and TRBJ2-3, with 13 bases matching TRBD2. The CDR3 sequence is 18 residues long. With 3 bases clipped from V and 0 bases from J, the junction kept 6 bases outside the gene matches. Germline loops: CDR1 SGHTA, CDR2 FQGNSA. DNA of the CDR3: TGTGCCAGCAGCTTGAGACTAGCGGGAGGTACTAGCACAGATACGCAGTATTTT. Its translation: CASSLRLAGGTSTDTQYF.

Here the CDR3 reads CASSFLDRDGVEQYF. For the CDR3, the DNA is TGTGCCAGCAGCTTCCTGGACAGGGATGGCGTCGAGCAGTACTTC. The V and J genes are TRBV7-9 and TRBJ2-7, with 8 bases matching TRBD1. From germline, CDR1 is SEHNR and CDR2 FQNEAQ (reference sequence). V was pared by 3 bases and J by 6 bases, with 10 bases of the junction left unmatched. The CDR3 contains 15 residues.

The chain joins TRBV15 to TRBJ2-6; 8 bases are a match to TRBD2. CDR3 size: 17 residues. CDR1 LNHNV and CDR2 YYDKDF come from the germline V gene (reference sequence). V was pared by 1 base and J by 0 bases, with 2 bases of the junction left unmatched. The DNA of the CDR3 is TGTGCCACCAGCAGAGCGGGAGGGGTCTCTGGGGCCAACGTCCTGACTTTC. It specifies CATSRAGGVSGANVLTF.

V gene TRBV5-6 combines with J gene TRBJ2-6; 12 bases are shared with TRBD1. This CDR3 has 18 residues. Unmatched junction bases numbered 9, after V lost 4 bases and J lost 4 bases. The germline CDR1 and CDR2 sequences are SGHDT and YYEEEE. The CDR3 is CASSPGTGGMSGANVLTF. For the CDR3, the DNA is TGTGCCAGCAGCCCAGGGACAGGGGGCATGTCAGGGGCCAACGTCCTGACTTTC.

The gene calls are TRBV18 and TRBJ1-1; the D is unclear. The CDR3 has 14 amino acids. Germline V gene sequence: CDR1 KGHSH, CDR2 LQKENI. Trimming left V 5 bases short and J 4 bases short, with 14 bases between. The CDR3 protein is CASSEPGGSTEAFF. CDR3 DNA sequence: TGTGCCAGCTCAGAACCGGGAGGGTCCACTGAAGCTTTCTTT.

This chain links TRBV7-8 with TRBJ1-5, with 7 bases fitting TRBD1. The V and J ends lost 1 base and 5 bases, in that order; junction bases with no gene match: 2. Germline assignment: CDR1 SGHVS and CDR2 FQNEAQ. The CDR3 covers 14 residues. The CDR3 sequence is CASSLGQGDQPQHF. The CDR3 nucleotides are TGTGCCAGCAGCTTAGGGCAGGGGGATCAGCCCCAGCATTTT. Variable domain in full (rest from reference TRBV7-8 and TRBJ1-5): GAGVSQSPRYKVAKRGQDVALRCDPISGHVSLFWYQQALGQGPEFLTYFQNEAQLDKSGLPSDRFFAERPEGSVSTLKIQRTQQEDSAVYLCASSLGQGDQPQHFGDGTRLSIL.

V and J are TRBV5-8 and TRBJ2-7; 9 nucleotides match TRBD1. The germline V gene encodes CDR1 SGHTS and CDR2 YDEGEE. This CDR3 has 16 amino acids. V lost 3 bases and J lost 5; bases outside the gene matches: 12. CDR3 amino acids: CASSSLPGQGPHEQYF. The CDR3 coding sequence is TGTGCCAGCAGCTCCCTCCCGGGACAGGGTCCCCACGAGCAGTACTTC.

CDR3 nucleotide sequence: TGTGCCAGCAGTGCTAGACGGGATATAGGGGAGACCCAGTACTTC. Its protein is CASSARRDIGETQYF. V and J are TRBV7-9 and TRBJ2-5, with D possibly being TRBD2 (5 bases). This CDR3 spans 15 amino acids. V was trimmed by 6 bases and J by 5 bases, leaving 19 bases between them. Germline CDR1 and CDR2: SEHNR and FQNEAQ (reference sequence).

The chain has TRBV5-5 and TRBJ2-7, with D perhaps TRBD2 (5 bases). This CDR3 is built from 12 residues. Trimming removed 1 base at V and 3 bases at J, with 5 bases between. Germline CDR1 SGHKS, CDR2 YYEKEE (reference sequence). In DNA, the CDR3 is TGTGCCAGCAGCTTGCGGGACTACGAGCAGTACTTC. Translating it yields CASSLRDYEQYF.

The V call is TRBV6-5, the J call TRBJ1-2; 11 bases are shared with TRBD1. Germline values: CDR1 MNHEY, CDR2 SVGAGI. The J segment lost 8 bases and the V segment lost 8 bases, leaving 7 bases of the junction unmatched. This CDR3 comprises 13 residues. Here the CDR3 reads CASREDRGHGYTF. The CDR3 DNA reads TGTGCCAGCCGGGAGGACAGGGGGCACGGCTACACCTTC.

The CDR3 spells CASSYGLAGGTDTQYF. The DNA of the CDR3 is TGTGCCAGCAGTTATGGTTTAGCGGGAGGCACAGATACGCAGTATTTT. V and J are TRBV9 and TRBJ2-3, with 9 bases fitting TRBD2. V lost 5 bases and J lost 1; bases outside the gene matches: 8. The CDR3 covers 16 residues. Germline assignment: CDR1 SGDLS and CDR2 YYNGEE.

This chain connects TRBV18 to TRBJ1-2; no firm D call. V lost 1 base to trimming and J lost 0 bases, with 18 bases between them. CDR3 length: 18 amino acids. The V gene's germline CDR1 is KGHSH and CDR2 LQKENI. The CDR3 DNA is TGTGCCAGCTCACCACGGGTTCGGGGTCAGACCACTAACTATGGCTACACCTTC. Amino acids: CASSPRVRGQTTNYGYTF.

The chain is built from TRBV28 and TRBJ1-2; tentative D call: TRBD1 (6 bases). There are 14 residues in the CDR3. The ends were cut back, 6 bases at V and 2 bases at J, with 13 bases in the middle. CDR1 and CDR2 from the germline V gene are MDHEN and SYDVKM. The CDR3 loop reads CASRYIQGNYGYTF. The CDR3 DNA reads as TGTGCCAGCAGGTATATACAGGGAAACTATGGCTACACCTTC.